This T cell receptor (beta chain) was documented in a study of T cells in Graves' hyperthyroidism and ophthalmopathy. From germline, CDR1 is DFQATT and CDR2 SNEGSKA (reference sequence). The CDR3 covers 14 residues. Trimming removed 5 bases from V and 5 bases from J, with 16 bases in between. What was amplified from RNA transcripts were TCR beta CDR3 regions. HTBI primers were the set used in a first-round RT-PCR of the TCR CDR3. Each CDR3 protein is one row after TCRdb ran MiXCR on the multiplex PCR reads. Of approximately 210,000 distinct CDR3 sequences in the sample, roughly a sixth were seen once. The table lists this clonotype with a few counts.

The clonotype comes from a man in his forties or fifties with Graves' hyperthyroidism. The sequencing input was blood. The chain has TRBV20-1 and TRBJ2-1; D might be TRBD2 (7 bases). CDR3 coding DNA: TGCAGTGCTGGGGGGGGGCGGGGAGACAATGAGCAGTTCTTC. Its translation is CSAGGGRGDNEQFF.